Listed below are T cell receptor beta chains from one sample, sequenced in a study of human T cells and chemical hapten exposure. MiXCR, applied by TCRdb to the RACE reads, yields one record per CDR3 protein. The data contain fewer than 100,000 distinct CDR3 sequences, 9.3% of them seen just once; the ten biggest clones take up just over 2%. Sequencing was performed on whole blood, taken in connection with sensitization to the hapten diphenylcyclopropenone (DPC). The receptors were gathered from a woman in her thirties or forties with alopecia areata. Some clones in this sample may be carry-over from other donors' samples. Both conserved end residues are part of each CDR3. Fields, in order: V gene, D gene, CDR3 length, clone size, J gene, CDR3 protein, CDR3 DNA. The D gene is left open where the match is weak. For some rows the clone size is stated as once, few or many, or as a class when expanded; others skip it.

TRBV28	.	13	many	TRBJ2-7	CASRVSGSYEQYF	TGTGCCAGCAGAGTCTCCGGTTCCTACGAGCAGTACTTC
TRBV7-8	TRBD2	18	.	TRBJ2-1	CASSLVRFGLAVYNEQFF	TGTGCCAGCAGCTTAGTGAGGTTCGGACTAGCGGTTTACAATGAGCAGTTCTTC
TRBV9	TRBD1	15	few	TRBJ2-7	CASSVGWGTAYEQYF	TGTGCCAGCAGCGTAGGGTGGGGGACAGCTTACGAGCAGTACTTC
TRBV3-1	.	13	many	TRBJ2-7	CASSQISSGEQYF	TGTGCCAGCAGCCAAATCTCCTCGGGGGAGCAGTACTTC
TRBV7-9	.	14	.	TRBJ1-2	CASSLRAGESGYTF	TGTGCCAGCAGCTTAAGGGCAGGGGAAAGCGGCTACACCTTC
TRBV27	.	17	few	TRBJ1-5	CASSPLGGPYSNQPQHF	TGTGCCAGCAGTCCTCTTGGGGGTCCTTATAGCAATCAGCCCCAGCATTTT
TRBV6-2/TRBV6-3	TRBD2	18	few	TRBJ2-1	CASSAGTSGLTGRNEQFF	TGTGCCAGCAGTGCCGGGACTAGCGGGCTCACAGGGAGAAATGAGCAGTTCTTC
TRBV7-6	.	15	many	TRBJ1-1	CASSPGPHQDTEAFF	TGTGCCAGCAGCCCCGGGCCCCACCAGGACACTGAAGCTTTCTTT
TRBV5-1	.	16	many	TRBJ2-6	CASSLQGLSGANVLTF	TGCGCCAGCAGCTTACAGGGATTAAGTGGGGCCAACGTCCTGACTTTC
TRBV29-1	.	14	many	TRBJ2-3	CSVDRPQGTDTQYF	TGCAGCGTTGACCGACCCCAGGGCACAGATACGCAGTATTTT
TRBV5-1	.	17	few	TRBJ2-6	CASSLQGRGSGANVLTF	TGCGCCAGCAGCTTGCAAGGGCGAGGATCTGGGGCCAACGTCCTGACTTTC
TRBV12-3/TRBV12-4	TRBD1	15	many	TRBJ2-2	CASRRTGTDTGELFF	TGTGCCAGCAGACGCACCGGGACAGACACCGGGGAGCTGTTTTTT
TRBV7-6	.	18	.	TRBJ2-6	CASSSRDTLLSGANVLTF	TGTGCCAGCAGCAGCAGGGACACCTTGCTCTCTGGGGCCAACGTCCTGACTTTC
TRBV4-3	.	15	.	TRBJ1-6	CASSQLGTANSPLHF	TGCGCCAGCAGCCAACTGGGAACAGCTAATTCACCCCTCCACTTT
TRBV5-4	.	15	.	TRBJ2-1	CASSLVLAPYNEQFF	TGTGCCAGCAGCTTGGTTCTAGCCCCTTACAATGAGCAGTTCTTC
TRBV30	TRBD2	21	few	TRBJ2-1	CAWSHPEGLAGGFSSYNEQFF	TGTGCCTGGAGTCACCCCGAGGGACTAGCGGGAGGCTTTTCTTCCTACAATGAGCAGTTCTTC
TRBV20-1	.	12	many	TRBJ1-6	CSARDQNSPLHF	TGCAGTGCTAGAGATCAGAATTCACCCCTCCACTTT
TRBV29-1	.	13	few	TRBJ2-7	CSVESAAGEGQYF	TGCAGCGTTGAGTCCGCCGCAGGCGAGGGGCAGTACTTC
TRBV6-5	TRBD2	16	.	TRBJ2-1	CASSPSGTSGGNEQFF	TGTGCCAGCAGTCCGTCCGGGACTAGCGGGGGCAATGAGCAGTTCTTC
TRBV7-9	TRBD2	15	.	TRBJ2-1	CASSLTSGCGNEQFF	TGTGCCAGCAGCTTAACTAGCGGGTGCGGCAATGAGCAGTTCTTC
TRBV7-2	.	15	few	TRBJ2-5	CASSLPAGLQETQYF	TGTGCCAGCAGCTTGCCGGCCGGGCTTCAAGAGACCCAGTACTTC
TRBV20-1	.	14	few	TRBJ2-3	CSASPTGRADTQYF	TGCAGTGCTAGTCCGACAGGACGGGCAGATACGCAGTATTTT
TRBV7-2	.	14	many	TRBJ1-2	CASSLGGLDYGYTF	TGTGCCAGCAGCTTAGGGGGGCTTGACTATGGCTACACCTTC
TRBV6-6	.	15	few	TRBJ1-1	CASSYQQGSNTEAFF	TGTGCCAGCAGTTACCAACAGGGAAGTAATACTGAAGCTTTCTTT
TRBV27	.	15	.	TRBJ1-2	CASSFGGHRPYGYTF	TGTGCCAGCAGTTTTGGCGGACACCGTCCTTATGGCTACACCTTC
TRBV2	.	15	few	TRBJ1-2	CASSELRTPSNGYTF	TGTGCCAGCAGTGAACTACGCACCCCCAGCAATGGCTACACCTTC
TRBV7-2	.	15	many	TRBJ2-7	CASSLVGKAAGEQYF	TGTGCCAGCAGCTTAGTCGGAAAAGCCGCGGGGGAGCAGTACTTC
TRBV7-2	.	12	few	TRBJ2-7	CASSLDNYEQYF	TGTGCCAGCAGCCTGGACAACTACGAGCAGTACTTC
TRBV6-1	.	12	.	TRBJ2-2	CASNRETGELFF	TGTGCCAGCAATAGGGAAACCGGGGAGCTGTTTTTT
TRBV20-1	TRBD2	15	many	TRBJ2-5	CSAPGGSGSQETQYF	TGCAGTGCCCCTGGGGGTAGCGGGAGTCAAGAGACCCAGTACTTC
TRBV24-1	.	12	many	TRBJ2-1	CATSGDGNEQFF	TGTGCCACCAGTGGGGACGGGAATGAGCAGTTCTTC
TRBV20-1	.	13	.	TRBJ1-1	CSAPVQPNTEAFF	TGCAGTGCGCCGGTCCAGCCGAACACTGAAGCTTTCTTT
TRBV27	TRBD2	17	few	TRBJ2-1	CASSFSGTSGSYNEQFF	TGTGCCAGCAGTTTTTCGGGGACTAGCGGGAGTTACAATGAGCAGTTCTTC
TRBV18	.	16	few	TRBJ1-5	CASSPPREAGNQPQHF	TGTGCCAGCTCACCCCCACGGGAGGCGGGCAATCAGCCCCAGCATTTT
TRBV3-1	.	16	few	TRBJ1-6	CASSQEADRPNSPLHF	TGTGCCAGCAGCCAAGAGGCAGACAGACCTAATTCACCCCTCCACTTT
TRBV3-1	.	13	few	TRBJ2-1	CASSQGHRFEQFF	TGTGCCAGCAGCCAAGGTCACAGATTCGAGCAGTTCTTC
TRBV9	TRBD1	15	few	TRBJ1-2	CASSVATGTVYGYTF	TGTGCCAGCAGCGTAGCTACGGGGACAGTCTATGGCTACACCTTC
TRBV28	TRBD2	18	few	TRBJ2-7	CASSGTWDGRSGSGEQYF	TGTGCCAGCAGTGGGACCTGGGACGGACGTAGCGGGAGTGGCGAGCAGTACTTC
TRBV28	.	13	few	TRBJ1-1	CASRGVVNTEAFF	TGTGCCAGCAGAGGGGTAGTGAACACTGAAGCTTTCTTT
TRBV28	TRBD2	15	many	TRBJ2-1	CASSPLAGAAGEQFF	TGTGCCAGCAGTCCGCTAGCGGGTGCGGCTGGTGAGCAGTTCTTC
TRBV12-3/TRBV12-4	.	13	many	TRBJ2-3	CASGPASTDTQYF	TGTGCCAGCGGACCAGCTAGCACAGATACGCAGTATTTT
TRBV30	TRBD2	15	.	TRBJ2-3	CAWSKSGRSTDTQYF	TGTGCCTGGAGTAAGAGCGGGAGGAGCACAGATACGCAGTATTTT
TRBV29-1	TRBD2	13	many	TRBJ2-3	CSVGRELIDTQYF	TGCAGCGTTGGGCGGGAGTTGATAGATACGCAGTATTTT
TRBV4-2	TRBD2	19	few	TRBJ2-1	CASSPRASGAPSSYNEQFF	TGTGCCAGCAGCCCAAGGGCTAGCGGGGCCCCTAGCTCCTACAATGAGCAGTTCTTC
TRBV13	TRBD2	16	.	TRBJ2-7	CASRSRGGSASYEQYF	TGTGCCAGCAGATCAAGAGGCGGGAGTGCCTCCTACGAGCAGTACTTC
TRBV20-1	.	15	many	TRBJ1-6	CSAPRPGAYNSPLHF	TGCAGTGCCCCGAGGCCGGGGGCCTATAATTCACCCCTCCACTTT
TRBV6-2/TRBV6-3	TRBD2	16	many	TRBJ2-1	CASSYRAGVTYNEQFF	TGTGCCAGCAGTTATCGAGCGGGAGTAACCTACAATGAGCAGTTCTTC
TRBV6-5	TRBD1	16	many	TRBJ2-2	CASSRVTGDLTGELFF	TGTGCCAGCAGCCGCGTCACAGGGGACCTCACCGGGGAGCTGTTTTTT
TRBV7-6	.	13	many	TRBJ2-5	CASSLVSGETQYF	TGTGCCAGCAGCTTAGTCAGCGGGGAGACCCAGTACTTC
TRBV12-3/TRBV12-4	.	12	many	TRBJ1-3	CASRGYGNTIYF	TGTGCCAGCAGGGGGTACGGAAACACCATATATTTT
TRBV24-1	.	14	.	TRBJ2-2	CATSSRTNTGELFF	TGTGCCACCAGTTCGCGGACGAACACCGGGGAGCTGTTTTTT
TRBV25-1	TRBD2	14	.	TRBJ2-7	CASSDLSGSYEQYF	TGTGCCAGCAGTGACCTTAGCGGGAGCTACGAGCAGTACTTC
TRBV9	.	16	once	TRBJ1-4	CASSVGEGRTNEKLFF	TGTGCCAGCAGCGTAGGGGAGGGAAGAACTAATGAAAAACTGTTTTTT
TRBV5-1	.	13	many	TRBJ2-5	CASSLDSEETQYF	TGCGCCAGCAGCTTGGACAGTGAAGAGACCCAGTACTTC
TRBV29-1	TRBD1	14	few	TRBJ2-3	CSVRQGFFTDTQYF	TGCAGCGTGCGACAGGGGTTTTTTACAGATACGCAGTATTTT
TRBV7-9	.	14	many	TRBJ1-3	CASSQTPSRNTIYF	TGTGCCAGCAGCCAAACCCCCTCACGAAACACCATATATTTT